This entry is about one T cell receptor (beta chain). The antigen is unknown. These data originate in a study of long-term antiretroviral therapy in people with HIV. Study findings and constraints: Older ART regimens were possibly in use when the blood was collected between the mid-2000s and the late 2010s.

V was pared by 6 bases and J by 4 bases, with 17 bases between. This CDR3 has 15 residues. Per the germline V gene, CDR1 is MDHEN and CDR2 is SYDVKM. Sequencing relied on immunoSEQ assay v3.0, run at survey level. TCRdb keeps only in-frame clones here, not all; method: immunoSEQ multiplex PCR. This table holds around 31,000 clones, roughly nine tenths found once. Sequencing was performed on unsorted PBMCs, taken around 5 years before starting antiretroviral therapy. This chain connects TRBV28 to TRBJ2-3, with a possible D match to TRBD1 (5 bases). The origin of this receptor is a man between 50 and 59 years old with HIV. CDR3 sequence (DNA): TGTGCCAGCAGCATCCCCCGCCAGGGATCAGATACGCAGTATTTT. It is translated as CASSIPRQGSDTQYF.